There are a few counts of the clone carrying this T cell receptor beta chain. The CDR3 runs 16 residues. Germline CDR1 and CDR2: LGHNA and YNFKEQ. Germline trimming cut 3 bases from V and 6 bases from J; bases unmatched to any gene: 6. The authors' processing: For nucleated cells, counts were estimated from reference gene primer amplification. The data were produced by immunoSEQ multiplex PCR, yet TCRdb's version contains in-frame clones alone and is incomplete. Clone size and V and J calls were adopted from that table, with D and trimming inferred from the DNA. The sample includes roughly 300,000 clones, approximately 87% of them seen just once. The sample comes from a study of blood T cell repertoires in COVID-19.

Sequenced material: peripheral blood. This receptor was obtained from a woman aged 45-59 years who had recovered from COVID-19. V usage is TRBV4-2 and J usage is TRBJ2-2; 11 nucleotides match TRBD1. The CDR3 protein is CASSQAGQGASGELFF. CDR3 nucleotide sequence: TGTGCCAGCAGCCAGGCTGGACAGGGGGCCTCCGGGGAGCTGTTTTTT.